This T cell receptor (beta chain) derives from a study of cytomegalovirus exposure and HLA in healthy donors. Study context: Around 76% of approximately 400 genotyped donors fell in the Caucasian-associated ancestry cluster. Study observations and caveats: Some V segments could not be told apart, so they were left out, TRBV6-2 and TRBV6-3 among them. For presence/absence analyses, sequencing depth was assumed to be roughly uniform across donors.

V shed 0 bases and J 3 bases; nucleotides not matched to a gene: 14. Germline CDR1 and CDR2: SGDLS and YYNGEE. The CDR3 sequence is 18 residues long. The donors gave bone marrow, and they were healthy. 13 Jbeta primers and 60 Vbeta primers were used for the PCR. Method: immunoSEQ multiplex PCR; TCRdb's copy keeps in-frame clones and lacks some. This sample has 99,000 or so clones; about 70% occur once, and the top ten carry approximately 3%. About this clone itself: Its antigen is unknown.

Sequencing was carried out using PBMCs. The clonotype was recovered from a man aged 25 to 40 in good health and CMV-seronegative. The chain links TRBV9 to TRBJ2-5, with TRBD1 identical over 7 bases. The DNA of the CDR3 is TGTGCCAGCAGCGTAGAGGTTGCGACAGGGCTGGGTGAAGAGACCCAGTACTTC. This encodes CASSVEVATGLGEETQYF. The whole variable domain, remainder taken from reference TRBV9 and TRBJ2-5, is DSGVTQTPKHLITATGQRVTLRCSPRSGDLSVYWYQQSLDQGLQFLIQYYNGEERAKGNILERFSAQQFPDLHSELNLSSLELGDSALYFCASSVEVATGLGEETQYFGPGTRLLVL.